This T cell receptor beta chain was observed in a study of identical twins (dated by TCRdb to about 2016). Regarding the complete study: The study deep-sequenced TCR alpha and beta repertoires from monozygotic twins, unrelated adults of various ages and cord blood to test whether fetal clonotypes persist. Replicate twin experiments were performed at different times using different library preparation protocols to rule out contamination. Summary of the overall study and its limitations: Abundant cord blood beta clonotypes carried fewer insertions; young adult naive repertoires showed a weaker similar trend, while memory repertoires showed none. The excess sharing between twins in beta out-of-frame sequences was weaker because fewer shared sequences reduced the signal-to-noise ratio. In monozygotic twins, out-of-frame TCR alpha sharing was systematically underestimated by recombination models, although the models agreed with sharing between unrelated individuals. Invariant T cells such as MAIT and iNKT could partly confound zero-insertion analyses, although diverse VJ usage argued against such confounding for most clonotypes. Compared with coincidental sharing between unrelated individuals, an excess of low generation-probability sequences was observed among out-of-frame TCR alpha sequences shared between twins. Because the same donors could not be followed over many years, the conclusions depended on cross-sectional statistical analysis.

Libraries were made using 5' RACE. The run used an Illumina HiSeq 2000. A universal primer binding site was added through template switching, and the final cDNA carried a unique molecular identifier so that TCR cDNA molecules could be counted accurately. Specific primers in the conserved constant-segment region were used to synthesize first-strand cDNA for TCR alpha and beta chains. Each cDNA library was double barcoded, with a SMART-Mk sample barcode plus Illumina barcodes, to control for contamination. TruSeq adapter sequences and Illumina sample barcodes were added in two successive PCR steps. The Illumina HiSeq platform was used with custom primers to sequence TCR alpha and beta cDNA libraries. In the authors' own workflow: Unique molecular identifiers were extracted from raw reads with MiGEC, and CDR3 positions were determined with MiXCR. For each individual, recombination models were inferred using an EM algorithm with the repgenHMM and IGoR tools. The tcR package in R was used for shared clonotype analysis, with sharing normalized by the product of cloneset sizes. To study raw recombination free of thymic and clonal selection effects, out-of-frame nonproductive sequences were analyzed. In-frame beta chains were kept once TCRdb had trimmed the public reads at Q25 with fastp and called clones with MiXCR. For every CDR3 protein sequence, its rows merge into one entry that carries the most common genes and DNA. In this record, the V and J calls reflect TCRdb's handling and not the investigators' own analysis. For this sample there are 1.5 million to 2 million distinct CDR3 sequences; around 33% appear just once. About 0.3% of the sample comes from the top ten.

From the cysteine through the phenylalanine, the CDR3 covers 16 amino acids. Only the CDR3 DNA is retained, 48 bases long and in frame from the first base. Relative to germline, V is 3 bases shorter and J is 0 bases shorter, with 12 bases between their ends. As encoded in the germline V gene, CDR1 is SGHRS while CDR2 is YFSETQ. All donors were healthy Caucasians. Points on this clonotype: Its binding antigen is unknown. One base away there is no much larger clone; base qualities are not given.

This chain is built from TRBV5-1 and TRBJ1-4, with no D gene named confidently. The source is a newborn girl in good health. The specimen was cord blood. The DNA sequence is TGCGCCAGCAGCTCCACCGCGACTGCAACTAATGAAAAACTGTTTTTT. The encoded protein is CASSSTATATNEKLFF. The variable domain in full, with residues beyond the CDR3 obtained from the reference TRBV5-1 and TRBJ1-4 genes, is KAGVTQTPRYLIKTRGQQVTLSCSPISGHRSVSWYQQTPGQGLQFLFEYFSETQRNKGNFPGRFSGRQFSNSRSEMNVSTLELGDSALYLCASSSTATATNEKLFFGSGTQLSVL.